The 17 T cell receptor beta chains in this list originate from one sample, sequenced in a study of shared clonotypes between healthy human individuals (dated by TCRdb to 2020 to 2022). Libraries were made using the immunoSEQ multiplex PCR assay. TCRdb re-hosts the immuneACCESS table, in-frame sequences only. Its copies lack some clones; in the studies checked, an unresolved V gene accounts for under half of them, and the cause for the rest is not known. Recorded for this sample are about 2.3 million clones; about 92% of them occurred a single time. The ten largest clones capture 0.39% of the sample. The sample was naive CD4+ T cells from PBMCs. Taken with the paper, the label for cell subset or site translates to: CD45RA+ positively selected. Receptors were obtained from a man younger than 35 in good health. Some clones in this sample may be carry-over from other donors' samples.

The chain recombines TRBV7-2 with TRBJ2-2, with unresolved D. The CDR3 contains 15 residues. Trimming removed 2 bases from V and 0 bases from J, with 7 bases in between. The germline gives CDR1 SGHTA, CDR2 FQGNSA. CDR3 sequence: CASSLLTANTGELFF. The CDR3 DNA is TGTGCCAGCAGCTTATTAACGGCGAACACCGGGGAGCTGTTTTTT.

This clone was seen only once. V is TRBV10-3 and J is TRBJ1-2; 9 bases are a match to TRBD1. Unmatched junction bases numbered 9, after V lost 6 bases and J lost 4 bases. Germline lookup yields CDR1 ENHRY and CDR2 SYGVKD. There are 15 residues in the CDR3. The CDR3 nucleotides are TGTGCCATCAGGCAGACCGGGACAGGGTCCTATGGCTACACCTTC. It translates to CAIRQTGTGSYGYTF.

The CDR3 coding sequence is TGTGCCAGCAGCCAACCCGGACTAGCGGGCCTTCTAGCCAAAAACATTCAGTACTTC. The encoded protein is CASSQPGLAGLLAKNIQYF. This chain uses TRBV4-2 with TRBJ2-4; 11 bases agree with TRBD2. V gave up 2 bases and J gave up 0 bases; unmatched junction bases: 9. CDR1 and CDR2 from the germline V gene are LGHNA and YNFKEQ. The CDR3 loop spans 19 amino acids.

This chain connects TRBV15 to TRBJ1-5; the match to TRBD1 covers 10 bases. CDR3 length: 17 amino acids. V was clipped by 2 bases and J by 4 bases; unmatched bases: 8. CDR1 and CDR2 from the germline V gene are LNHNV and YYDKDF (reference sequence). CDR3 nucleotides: TGTGCCACCAGCAGAACTCGCGGGACAGGGGCGAATCAGCCCCAGCATTTT. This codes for CATSRTRGTGANQPQHF.

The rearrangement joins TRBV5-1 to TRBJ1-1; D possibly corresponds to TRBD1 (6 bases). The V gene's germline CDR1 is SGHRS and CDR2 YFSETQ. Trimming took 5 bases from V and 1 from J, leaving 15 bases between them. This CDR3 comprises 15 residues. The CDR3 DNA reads TGCGCCAGCAGTAGTCAGGGGTTTCCGAACACTGAAGCTTTCTTT. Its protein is CASSSQGFPNTEAFF.

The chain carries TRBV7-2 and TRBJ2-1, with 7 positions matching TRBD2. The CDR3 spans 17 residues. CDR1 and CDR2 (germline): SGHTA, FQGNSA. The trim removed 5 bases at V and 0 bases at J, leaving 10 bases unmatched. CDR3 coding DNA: TGTGCCAGCAGCCCTCCTTTGGGGGGGAGCTCCTACAATGAGCAGTTCTTC. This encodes CASSPPLGGSSYNEQFF.

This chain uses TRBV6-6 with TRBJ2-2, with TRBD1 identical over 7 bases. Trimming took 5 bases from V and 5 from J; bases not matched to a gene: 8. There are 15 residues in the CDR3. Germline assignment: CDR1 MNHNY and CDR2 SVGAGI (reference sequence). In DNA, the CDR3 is TGTGCCAGCAGTCGAGACAGGGTTTCGACCGGGGAGCTGTTTTTT. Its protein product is CASSRDRVSTGELFF.

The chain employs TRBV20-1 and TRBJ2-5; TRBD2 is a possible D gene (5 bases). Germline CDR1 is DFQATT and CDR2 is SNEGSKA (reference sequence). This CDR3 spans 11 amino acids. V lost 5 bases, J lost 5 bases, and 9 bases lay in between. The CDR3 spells CSALAWETQYF. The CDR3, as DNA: TGCAGTGCTTTAGCGTGGGAGACCCAGTACTTC.

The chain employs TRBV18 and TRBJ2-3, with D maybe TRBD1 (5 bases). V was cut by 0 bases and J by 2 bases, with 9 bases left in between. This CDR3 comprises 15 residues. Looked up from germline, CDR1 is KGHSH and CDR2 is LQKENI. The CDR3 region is CASSPPGDPTDTQYF. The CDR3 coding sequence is TGTGCCAGCTCACCACCAGGGGATCCCACAGATACGCAGTATTTT.

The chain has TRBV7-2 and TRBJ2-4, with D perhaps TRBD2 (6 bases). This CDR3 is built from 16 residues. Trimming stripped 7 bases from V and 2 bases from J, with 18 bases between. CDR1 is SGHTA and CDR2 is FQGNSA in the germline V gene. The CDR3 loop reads CASTRRVGLTKNIQYF. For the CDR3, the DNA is TGTGCCAGCACCAGGAGGGTCGGGCTAACCAAAAACATTCAGTACTTC.

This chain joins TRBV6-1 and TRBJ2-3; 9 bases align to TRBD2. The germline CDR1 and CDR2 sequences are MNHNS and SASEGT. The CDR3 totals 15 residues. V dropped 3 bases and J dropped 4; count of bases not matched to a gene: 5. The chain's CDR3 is CASSDLAGSADTQYF. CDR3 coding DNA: TGTGCCAGCAGTGACCTAGCGGGAAGTGCAGATACGCAGTATTTT.

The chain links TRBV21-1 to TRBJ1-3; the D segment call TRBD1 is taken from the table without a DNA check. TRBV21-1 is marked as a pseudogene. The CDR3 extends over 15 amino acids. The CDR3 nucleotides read TGTGCCAGCGGCCCCGGGACAGGGAAGATGGGCACCATATATTTT. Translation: CASGPGTGKMGTIYF.

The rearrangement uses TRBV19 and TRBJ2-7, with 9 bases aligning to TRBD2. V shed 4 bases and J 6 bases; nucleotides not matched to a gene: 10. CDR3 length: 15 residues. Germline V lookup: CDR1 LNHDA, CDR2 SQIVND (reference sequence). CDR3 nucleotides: TGTGCCAGTAGTAAAGGTAGCGGGAGAACAGGCGAGCAGTACTTC. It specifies CASSKGSGRTGEQYF.

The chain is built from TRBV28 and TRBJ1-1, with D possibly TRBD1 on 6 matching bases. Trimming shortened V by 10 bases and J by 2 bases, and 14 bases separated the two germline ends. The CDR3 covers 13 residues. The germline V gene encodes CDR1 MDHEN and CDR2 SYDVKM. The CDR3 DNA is TGTGCCACAAACCGGGACAAAAACACTGAAGCTTTCTTT. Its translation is CATNRDKNTEAFF.

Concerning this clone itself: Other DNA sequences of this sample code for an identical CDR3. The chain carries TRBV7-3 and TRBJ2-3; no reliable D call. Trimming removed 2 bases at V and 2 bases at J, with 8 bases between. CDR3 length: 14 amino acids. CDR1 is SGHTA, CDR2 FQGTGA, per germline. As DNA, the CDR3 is TGTGCCAGCAGCTTAGGGCTACTCACAGATACGCAGTATTTT. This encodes CASSLGLLTDTQYF.

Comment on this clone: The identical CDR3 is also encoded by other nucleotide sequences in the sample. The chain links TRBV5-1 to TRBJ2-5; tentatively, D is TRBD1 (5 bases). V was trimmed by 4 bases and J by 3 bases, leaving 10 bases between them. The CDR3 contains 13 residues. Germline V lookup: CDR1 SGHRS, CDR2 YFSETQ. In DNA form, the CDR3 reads TGCGCCAGCAGCCCTGGGGCGAAAGAGACCCAGTACTTC. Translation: CASSPGAKETQYF.

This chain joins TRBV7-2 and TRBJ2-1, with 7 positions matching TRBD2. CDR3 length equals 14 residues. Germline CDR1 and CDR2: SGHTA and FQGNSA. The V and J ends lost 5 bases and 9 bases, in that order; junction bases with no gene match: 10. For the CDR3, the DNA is TGTGCCAGCAGCCCATGGGAGGGCCCAGGTGAGCAGTTCTTC. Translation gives CASSPWEGPGEQFF.